This TCR beta chain was sequenced for a study of T cell responses to AZD1222 COVID-19 vaccine. Measured with immunoSEQ multiplex PCR; TCRdb has only the in-frame clones, and not every one. Here the sample spans 200,000 or so clones, about 90% being singletons. V dropped 5 bases and J dropped 13 bases, with 15 bases sitting between them. The CDR3 sequence is 12 residues long. The germline CDR1 and CDR2 sequences are MNHEY and SMNVEV (reference sequence). Study-level findings and limits: The number of AZD1222 recipients seropositive at baseline was only five or six. Nearly half of the spike-specific TCRs reportedly recognize variant regions that carry no mutations.

Of note for this clone: Its antigen is currently unknown.

Material: peripheral blood, obtained on day 0 of MenACWY control vaccination. The source of this sequence is an adult in good health. The rearrangement uses TRBV27 and TRBJ2-1; no clear D gene. In DNA, the CDR3 is TGTGCCAGCAGTGTAAAACTGGAGCCCCAGTTCTTC. It codes for CASSVKLEPQFF.